This T cell receptor (beta chain) was recorded in a study of blood T cell repertoires in COVID-19. Study information: There were acute and convalescent COVID-19 samples, and they came from the United States, Italy and Spain. From T cells, B-cell-depleted T cells, or PBMCs came the material, which was cDNA or gDNA.

The germline V gene encodes CDR1 LNHDA and CDR2 SQIVND (reference sequence). This CDR3 has 15 residues. The V and J ends lost 5 bases and 2 bases respectively, with 16 bases between them. Only in-frame clones appear in the TCRdb table, and some are missing; sequencing was by immunoSEQ multiplex PCR. This sample has 210,000 or so clones, with approximately 86% found just once. V gene TRBV19 combines with J gene TRBJ2-7; D perhaps matches TRBD1 (6 bases). The TCR originated in a woman in her 30s with COVID-19, enrolled during active disease. The material sequenced was peripheral blood. The CDR3 region has the DNA TGTGCCAGTAGTCCCGGACAGTTTGGAGCCTACGAGCAGTACTTC. Translated: CASSPGQFGAYEQYF.